This TCR beta chain was found in a study of identifying expanded T cells in peripheral blood. General observations from the study: Clone count variance between approximately two-week samples rose with total template count. Differentially abundant clones: roughly 1.2 between replicates, approximately 16 at roughly 2 weeks, approximately 19 at four.

Trimming pared 4 bases from V and 4 bases from J, leaving 2 bases between. The CDR3 runs to 11 residues. Germline V lookup: CDR1 DFQATT, CDR2 SNEGSKA (reference sequence). Assay: immunoSEQ multiplex PCR; the TCRdb copy retains only in-frame clones and omits some. The data show around 85,000 clones, 89% seen once. Collection occurred without any documented infections or immune events in donors. A remark on this clone: The target antigen is unknown.

The chain carries TRBV20-1 and TRBJ2-6; D call uncertain. Sequenced material: blood. The clonotype comes from a person aged 18 to 70 in good health. CDR3 sequence: CSAIGANVLTF. In DNA, the CDR3 is TGCAGTGCTATCGGGGCCAACGTCCTGACTTTC.